These 32 T cell receptor beta chains were all obtained from the same sample, sequenced in a study of cytomegalovirus exposure and HLA in healthy donors. This PCR relied on a set of 60 Vbeta primers and 13 Jbeta primers. Profiling relied on immunoSEQ multiplex PCR, and the TCRdb table lists in-frame clones only, not all of them. The sample lists approximately 220,000 clones; roughly 88% were seen once. Sequencing was done on a sample of PBMCs. The receptor set was obtained from a boy aged 2 to 10 in good health and CMV-seronegative.

This sequence joins TRBV23-1 and TRBJ2-5; 7 bases agree with TRBD2. TRBV23-1 counts as an open reading frame of uncertain function. Losses at the gene ends were 0 bases for V and 2 bases for J; bases not matched to a gene: 0. There are 14 residues in the CDR3. CDR3 sequence: CASSQSGGQETQYF. The CDR3 DNA reads as TGCGCCAGCAGTCAATCGGGAGGGCAAGAGACCCAGTACTTC.

CDR3 DNA: TGCGCCAGCAGCCAAGACGGCTCAGGGAGGGAAGTTGGCTACACCTTC. Translation gives CASSQDGSGREVGYTF. The V call is TRBV4-1, the J call TRBJ1-2; perhaps TRBD1 as D (5 bases). Per germline, CDR1 MGHRA and CDR2 YSYEKL. Trimming took off 0 bases at V and 7 bases at J, with 18 bases between the two ends. This CDR3 has 16 amino acids.

The V gene is TRBV7-9, the J gene TRBJ2-7; D perhaps matches TRBD1 (5 bases). This CDR3 has 13 amino acids. CDR1 SEHNR and CDR2 FQNEAQ come from the germline V gene (reference sequence). Trimming removed 4 bases from V and 4 bases from J, with 11 bases in between. The CDR3 spells CASSSFQGYEQYF. For the CDR3, the DNA is TGTGCCAGCAGCTCATTTCAGGGATACGAGCAGTACTTC.

This chain joins TRBV5-6 and TRBJ1-1; D uncertain. Germline V gene sequence: CDR1 SGHDT, CDR2 YYEEEE. The CDR3 loop spans 17 amino acids. V was pared by 4 bases and J by 0 bases, with 19 bases between. In DNA, the CDR3 is TGTGCCAGCAGCGAAACCCACGGCGGGCGAATGAACACTGAAGCTTTCTTT. This codes for CASSETHGGRMNTEAFF.

J is TRBJ2-7 and V is TRBV7-9; 13 bases agree with TRBD2. The CDR3 is 15 residues long. Germline V gene data show CDR1 as SEHNR and CDR2 as FQNEAQ (reference sequence). The V gene end was trimmed by 6 bases and the J gene end by 5 bases; junction bases not matched to a gene: 7. CDR3 DNA sequence: TGTGCCAGCAGGTTGACTAGCGGGAGGTCCCACGAGCAGTACTTC. This gives the protein CASRLTSGRSHEQYF.

The chain recombines TRBV18 with TRBJ1-1, with D uncertain. CDR1 and CDR2 (germline): KGHSH, LQKENI. This CDR3 is built from 13 residues. V lost 2 bases, J lost 3 bases, and 7 bases lay in between. In DNA form, the CDR3 reads TGTGCCAGCTCACCAGGTCGGGACACTGAAGCTTTCTTT. Residues: CASSPGRDTEAFF.

The chain employs TRBV30 and TRBJ2-1; TRBD2 matches 7 bases. The CDR3 runs to 16 residues. Germline assignment: CDR1 GTSNPN and CDR2 SVGIG (reference sequence). The J segment lost 8 bases and the V segment lost 0 bases, leaving 13 bases of the junction unmatched. The CDR3 here is CAWSVLQVLGGDEQFF. CDR3 DNA sequence: TGTGCCTGGAGTGTACTCCAGGTCCTGGGGGGGGATGAGCAGTTCTTC.

The rearrangement uses TRBV6-5 and TRBJ2-2; D remains unclear. The length of the CDR3 is 15 residues. Germline CDR1 MNHEY, CDR2 SVGAGI. Trimming took off 0 bases at V and 0 bases at J, with 5 bases between the two ends. Here the CDR3 reads CASSYSGANTGELFF. In nucleotides, the CDR3 is TGTGCCAGCAGTTACTCCGGTGCGAACACCGGGGAGCTGTTTTTT.

This clone turned up a few times. The chain uses TRBV2 and TRBJ1-2, with unresolved D. Trimming took 6 bases from V and 4 from J, leaving 3 bases between them. This CDR3 region has 10 residues. CDR1 and CDR2 from the germline V gene are SNHLY and FYNNEI. CDR3 in amino acids: CASSSYGYTF. For the CDR3, the DNA is TGTGCCAGCAGCTCCTATGGCTACACCTTC.

The V gene is TRBV5-1, the J gene TRBJ1-1, with D possibly being TRBD1 (5 bases). The CDR3 totals 16 residues. Germline V gene data show CDR1 as SGHRS and CDR2 as YFSETQ. V was pared by 0 bases and J by 3 bases, with 15 bases between. CDR3 loop: CASSLAGQGRYTEAFF. The CDR3 bases are TGCGCCAGCAGCTTGGCCGGCCAGGGTCGTTACACTGAAGCTTTCTTT.

The rearrangement links TRBV23-1 to TRBJ1-2, with 10 bases aligning to TRBD1. TRBV23-1 is reported as an ORF; its role is uncertain. Losses at the gene ends were 6 bases for V and 7 bases for J; bases not matched to a gene: 20. The CDR3 is 18 residues long. CDR3 amino acids: CASSPKLGGTGEGGGYTF. Written as DNA, the CDR3 is TGCGCCAGCAGCCCGAAACTAGGAGGGACAGGGGAAGGTGGTGGCTACACCTTC.

The chain combines TRBV5-1 with TRBJ1-2, with TRBD1 matching 7 bases. Germline trimming cut 1 base from V and 3 bases from J; bases unmatched to any gene: 9. Germline V lookup: CDR1 SGHRS, CDR2 YFSETQ. CDR3 size: 16 residues. The CDR3 sequence is CASSLSYGRGDYGYTF. The DNA for the CDR3 is TGCGCCAGCAGCTTGTCATACGGCAGGGGGGACTATGGCTACACCTTC.

This clone was recorded a few times. This sequence joins TRBV29-1 and TRBJ1-1; D gene uncertain. Between the trimmed V and J ends, which lost 5 bases and 3 bases, there was a span of 13 bases. Germline V gives CDR1 SQVTM, CDR2 ANQGSEA. The CDR3 extends over 13 amino acids. In DNA, the CDR3 is TGCAGCGTTATGGGGAGCACTCACACTGAAGCTTTCTTT. This codes for CSVMGSTHTEAFF. Using reference TRBV29-1 and TRBJ1-1 for the parts outside the CDR3, the full variable domain is SAVISQKPSRDICQRGTSLTIQCQVDSQVTMMFWYRQQPGQSLTLIATANQGSEATYESGFVIDKFPISRPNLTFSTLTVSNMSPEDSSIYLCSVMGSTHTEAFFGQGTRLTVV.

The gene calls are TRBV29-1 and TRBJ1-2; 7 bases are a match to TRBD1. CDR1 is SQVTM and CDR2 is ANQGSEA in the germline V gene. V was clipped by 0 bases and J by 5 bases; unmatched bases: 9. The CDR3 is made up of 15 amino acids. CDR3 nucleotide sequence: TGCAGCGTTGAAGATCTAGGGGGGACAGATTATGGCTACACCTTC. Its protein product is CSVEDLGGTDYGYTF.

CDR3 in DNA: TGTGCCAGCAGTTCCGACTTACTCGGCTACACCTTC. It specifies CASSSDLLGYTF. The chain has TRBV6-5 and TRBJ1-2; no firm D call. V was cut by 4 bases and J by 8 bases, with 11 bases left in between. In germline, CDR1 is MNHEY, CDR2 SVGAGI. The CDR3 spans 12 residues.

This chain connects TRBV20-1 to TRBJ2-2; D not resolved. V dropped 6 bases and J dropped 7 bases, with 6 bases sitting between them. This CDR3 spans 10 amino acids. From germline, CDR1 is DFQATT and CDR2 SNEGSKA (reference sequence). CDR3 nucleotide sequence: TGCAGTGCCCCGTTCGGGGAGCTGTTTTTT. This encodes CSAPFGELFF.

The chain joins TRBV2 to TRBJ1-2; D unresolved. V was trimmed by 6 bases and J by 4 bases, leaving 6 bases between them. This CDR3 has 11 amino acids. Germline-derived CDR1 and CDR2 are SNHLY and FYNNEI. The CDR3 protein is CASRRAYGYTF. In nucleotides, the CDR3 is TGTGCCAGCAGACGCGCCTATGGCTACACCTTC.

The CDR3 DNA reads TGTGCCAGCAGCAGACAGGATGAAAAACTGTTTTTT. It yields the protein CASSRQDEKLFF. V usage is TRBV5-6 and J usage is TRBJ1-4, with D possibly being TRBD1 (6 bases). This CDR3 region has 12 residues. Germline values: CDR1 SGHDT, CDR2 YYEEEE. V lost 4 bases and J lost 6, with 7 bases in between.

This clone has a single count. The chain uses TRBV4-1 and TRBJ1-2; 9 bases are shared with TRBD1. Losses at the gene ends were 6 bases for V and 10 bases for J; bases not matched to a gene: 6. CDR3 length equals 12 residues. The germline V gene encodes CDR1 MGHRA and CDR2 YSYEKL. CDR3 sequence reads: CASRGGQGYYTF. CDR3 DNA sequence: TGCGCCAGCAGGGGGGGACAGGGCTACTACACCTTC.

The gene calls are TRBV11-2 and TRBJ1-2; 7 nucleotides align to TRBD1. The CDR3 covers 14 residues. CDR1 and CDR2 from the germline V gene are SGHAT and FQNNGV. Unmatched junction bases numbered 9, after V lost 8 bases and J lost 3 bases. The CDR3 protein is CASRRPGTDYGYTF. The CDR3 nucleotides are TGTGCCAGCCGCCGTCCCGGGACAGACTATGGCTACACCTTC.

CDR3 sequence: CASSQLSSGGAHNEQFF. In DNA form, the CDR3 reads TGCGCCAGCAGCCAGCTGAGTAGCGGGGGGGCCCACAATGAGCAGTTCTTC. The gene calls are TRBV5-1 and TRBJ2-1; TRBD2 matches at 11 bases. Germline V CDR1 and CDR2: SGHRS, YFSETQ. After removal of 4 bases from V and 5 bases from J, the junction contained 11 bases not matched to a gene. The CDR3 extends over 17 amino acids. Using reference TRBV5-1 and TRBJ2-1 for the parts outside the CDR3, the full variable domain is KAGVTQTPRYLIKTRGQQVTLSCSPISGHRSVSWYQQTPGQGLQFLFEYFSETQRNKGNFPGRFSGRQFSNSRSEMNVSTLELGDSALYLCASSQLSSGGAHNEQFFGPGTRLTVL.

This sequence joins TRBV9 and TRBJ1-3; perhaps TRBD1 as D (5 bases). The CDR3 covers 14 residues. Trimming stripped 0 bases from V and 4 bases from J, with 8 bases between. The germline V gene encodes CDR1 SGDLS and CDR2 YYNGEE. The CDR3 sequence: CASSVGGGGNTIYF. The CDR3 DNA sequence: TGTGCCAGCAGCGTAGGGGGGGGAGGAAACACCATATATTTT.

The gene calls are TRBV27 and TRBJ1-2; 8 bases line up with TRBD1. The CDR3 covers 14 residues. Germline V gene sequence: CDR1 MNHEY, CDR2 SMNVEV (reference sequence). Germline trimming cut 3 bases from V and 7 bases from J; bases unmatched to any gene: 7. CDR3 protein: CASSFLDRVGGYTF. The CDR3 nucleotides read TGTGCCAGCAGTTTCCTGGACAGGGTGGGTGGCTACACCTTC.

As DNA, the CDR3 is TGTGCCAGCAGCTTGTTGAATAGGGACAGAGCTAACTATGGCTACACCTTC. It encodes CASSLLNRDRANYGYTF. The gene calls are TRBV5-5 and TRBJ1-2, with 7 bases matching TRBD1. CDR1 is SGHKS, CDR2 YYEKEE, per germline (reference sequence). The CDR3 contains 17 residues. V lost 1 base and J lost 0; bases outside the gene matches: 9.

The chain joins TRBV7-2 to TRBJ1-3, with D tentatively TRBD1 (5 bases). Germline-derived CDR1 and CDR2 are SGHTA and FQGNSA. Trimming stripped 3 bases from V and 2 bases from J, with 11 bases between. CDR3 length equals 15 residues. The CDR3 loop is CASSLTVGPGNTIYF. The CDR3 region has the DNA TGTGCCAGCAGCTTGACAGTTGGCCCTGGAAACACCATATATTTT.

CDR3 sequence (DNA): TGTGCCTGGAGGGACTCTTACGAGCAGTACTTC. It is translated as CAWRDSYEQYF. This sequence joins TRBV30 and TRBJ2-5; TRBD2 is a possible D gene (5 bases). Near its end, the DNA agrees better with TRBJ2-7, so the J call may be wrong. CDR1 and CDR2 (germline): GTSNPN, SVGIG (reference sequence). The CDR3 spans 11 residues.

The chain is built from TRBV6-5 and TRBJ1-1, with TRBD1 matching over 11 bases. Germline loops: CDR1 MNHEY, CDR2 SVGAGI. Trimming removed 3 bases from V and 6 bases from J; junction bases left unmatched: 6. This CDR3 comprises 15 residues. The chain's CDR3 is CASSYGGTGGSEAFF. The CDR3, as DNA: TGTGCCAGCAGTTATGGGGGGACAGGGGGGTCTGAAGCTTTCTTT.

V is TRBV6-4 and J is TRBJ2-5; perhaps TRBD1 as D (6 bases). Per the germline V gene, CDR1 is MRHNA and CDR2 is SNTAGT. CDR3 length equals 15 residues. The V end was cut by 3 bases, the J end by 0 bases, with 11 bases between. The CDR3 DNA reads as TGTGCCAGCAGTGAGTCGTGGGGGCACCAAGAGACCCAGTACTTC. Translated, it gives CASSESWGHQETQYF.

This chain links TRBV27 with TRBJ2-7, with 8 nucleotides matching TRBD1. Germline loops: CDR1 MNHEY, CDR2 SMNVEV (reference sequence). The CDR3 totals 14 residues. Germline trimming cut 6 bases from V and 2 bases from J; bases unmatched to any gene: 6. The CDR3 sequence: CASRTGTGAYEQYF. CDR3 nucleotides: TGTGCCAGCAGGACCGGGACAGGAGCCTACGAGCAGTACTTC.

V gene TRBV5-5 combines with J gene TRBJ1-1; D gene ambiguous. Germline CDR1 is SGHKS and CDR2 is YYEKEE (reference sequence). The V gene lost 2 bases and the J gene lost 7 bases, with 15 bases spanning the gap. The CDR3 has 14 amino acids. The CDR3 bases are TGTGCCAGCAGCTTAACGAGGGCTGTGGGTGAAGCTTTCTTT. Its protein product is CASSLTRAVGEAFF.

This chain connects TRBV10-2 to TRBJ1-4, with D possibly being TRBD1 (6 bases). The CDR3 extends over 12 amino acids. V shed 10 bases and J shed 5 bases, with 11 bases lying between them. CDR1 and CDR2 from the germline V gene are WSHSY and SAAADI. The CDR3 protein is CATEGENEKLFF. The CDR3 DNA reads as TGCGCCACCGAGGGGGAGAATGAAAAACTGTTTTTT.

The chain links TRBV5-4 to TRBJ1-2; D is undetermined. Trimming pared 0 bases from V and 5 bases from J, leaving 11 bases between. CDR1 is SGHNT, CDR2 YYREEE, per germline (reference sequence). The CDR3 consists of 14 residues. This CDR3 reads CASSLDSPKYGYTF. The CDR3 DNA reads as TGTGCCAGCAGCTTGGACAGCCCCAAGTATGGCTACACCTTC.